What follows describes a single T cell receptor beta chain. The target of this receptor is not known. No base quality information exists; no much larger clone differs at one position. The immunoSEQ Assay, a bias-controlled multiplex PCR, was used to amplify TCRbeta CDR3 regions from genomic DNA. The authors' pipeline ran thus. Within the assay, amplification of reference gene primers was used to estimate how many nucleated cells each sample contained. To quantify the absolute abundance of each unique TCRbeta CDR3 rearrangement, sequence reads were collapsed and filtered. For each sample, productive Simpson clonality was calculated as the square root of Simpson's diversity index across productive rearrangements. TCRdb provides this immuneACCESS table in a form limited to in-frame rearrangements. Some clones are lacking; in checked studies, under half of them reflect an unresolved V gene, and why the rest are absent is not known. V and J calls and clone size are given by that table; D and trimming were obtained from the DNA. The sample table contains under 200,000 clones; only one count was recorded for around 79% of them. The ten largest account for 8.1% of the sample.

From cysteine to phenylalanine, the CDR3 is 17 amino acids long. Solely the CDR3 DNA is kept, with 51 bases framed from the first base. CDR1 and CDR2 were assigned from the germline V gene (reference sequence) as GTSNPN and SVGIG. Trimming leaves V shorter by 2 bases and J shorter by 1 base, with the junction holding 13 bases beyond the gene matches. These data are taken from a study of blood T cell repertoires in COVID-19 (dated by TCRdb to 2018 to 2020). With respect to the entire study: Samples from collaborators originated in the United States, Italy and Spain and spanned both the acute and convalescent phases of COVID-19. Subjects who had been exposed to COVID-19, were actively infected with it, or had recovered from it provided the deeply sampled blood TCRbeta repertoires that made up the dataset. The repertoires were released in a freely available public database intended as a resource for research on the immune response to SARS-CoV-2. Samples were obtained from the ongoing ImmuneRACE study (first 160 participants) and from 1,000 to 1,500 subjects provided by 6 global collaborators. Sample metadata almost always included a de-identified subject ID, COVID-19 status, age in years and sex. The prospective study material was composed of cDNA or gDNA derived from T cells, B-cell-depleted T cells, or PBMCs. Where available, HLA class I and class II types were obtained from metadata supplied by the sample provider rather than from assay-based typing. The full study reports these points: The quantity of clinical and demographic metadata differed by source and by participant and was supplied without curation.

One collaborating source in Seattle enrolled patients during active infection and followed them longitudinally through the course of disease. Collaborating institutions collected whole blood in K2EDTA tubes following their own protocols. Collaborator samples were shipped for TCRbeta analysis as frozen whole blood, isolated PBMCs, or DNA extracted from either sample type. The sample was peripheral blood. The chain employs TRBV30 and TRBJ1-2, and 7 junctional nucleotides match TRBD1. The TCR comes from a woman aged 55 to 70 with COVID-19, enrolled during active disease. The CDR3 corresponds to CAWSTLAGTAFNYGYTF. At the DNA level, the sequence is TGTGCCTGGAGTACCCTAGCCGGGACAGCTTTTAACTATGGCTACACCTTC.